The 10 T cell receptor beta chains given below trace back to one sample, sequenced in a study of OX40 agonist ivuxolimab in advanced cancers. Libraries were prepared by immunoSEQ multiplex PCR; TCRdb keeps only in-frame clonotypes and omits some of them. This sample has around 84,000 clones, with nearly 95% found just once. The source material was CD4+ or CD8+ T cells sorted from blood, sampled in a trial of the OX40 agonist ivuxolimab. The receptors were gathered from an adult with an advanced solid tumor such as melanoma, head and neck, liver or kidney cancer.

J is TRBJ2-7 and V is TRBV11-1; D not resolved. In germline, CDR1 is SGHAT, CDR2 FQDESV (reference sequence). V was clipped by 1 base and J by 3 bases, with 4 bases between them. CDR3 length: 12 residues. CDR3: CASSLGNYEQYF. DNA for the CDR3: TGTGCCAGCAGCTTAGGGAACTACGAGCAGTACTTC.

The rearrangement uses TRBV7-6 and TRBJ2-7; tentatively, D is TRBD2 (6 bases). V lost 2 bases to trimming and J lost 0 bases, with 11 bases between them. Germline CDR1 is SGHVS and CDR2 is FNYEAQ. The CDR3 length is 15 residues. The CDR3: CASSLNLRGSYEQYF. The CDR3 DNA is TGTGCCAGCAGCTTAAACTTGCGGGGCTCCTACGAGCAGTACTTC.

The chain combines TRBV4-2 with TRBJ2-3, with 12 bases aligning to TRBD2. The CDR3 sequence is 19 residues long. CDR1 LGHNA and CDR2 YNFKEQ come from the germline V gene. Trimming removed 0 bases from V and 4 bases from J; junction bases left unmatched: 11. CDR3 protein: CASSQDPPASGRAADTQYF. The CDR3 DNA follows: TGTGCCAGCAGCCAAGATCCTCCGGCTAGCGGGAGGGCCGCAGATACGCAGTATTTT.

V usage is TRBV10-3 and J usage is TRBJ2-3; D not resolved. The V gene's germline CDR1 is ENHRY and CDR2 SYGVKD. V was trimmed by 3 bases and J by 2 bases, leaving 18 bases between them. The CDR3 is made up of 17 amino acids. For the CDR3, the DNA is TGTGCCATCAGTGACCCCGAACTAAACCGATTCACAGATACGCAGTATTTT. Protein sequence: CAISDPELNRFTDTQYF.

The chain joins TRBV10-1 to TRBJ2-7; TRBD1 matches at 8 bases. This CDR3 region has 11 residues. With 11 bases clipped from V and 3 bases from J, the junction kept 3 bases outside the gene matches. Germline CDR1 WNHNN, CDR2 SYGVQD (reference sequence). This CDR3 is CAAGQGYEQYF. CDR3 nucleotides: TGCGCCGCCGGACAGGGCTACGAGCAGTACTTC.

This clone has a single count. The CDR3 spells CASSLGTGGQHGYTF. The DNA for the CDR3 is TGTGCCAGCAGCTTAGGGACAGGGGGTCAACATGGCTACACCTTC. The J gene is TRBJ1-2, the V gene TRBV7-9; 10 nucleotides align to TRBD1. J lost 6 bases, V lost 1 base, and 5 bases had no gene match. Germline loops: CDR1 SEHNR, CDR2 FQNEAQ (reference sequence). The CDR3 is made up of 15 amino acids.

The chain joins TRBV27 to TRBJ1-2; TRBD1 agrees at 11 bases. Germline V gene sequence: CDR1 MNHEY, CDR2 SMNVEV (reference sequence). Trimming at V came to 5 bases and at J to 7 bases, leaving 15 bases not matched to a gene. The CDR3 length is 17 residues. CDR3 residues: CASSLTSLGQGVGGYTF. The DNA of the CDR3 is TGTGCCAGCAGTCTAACCAGCTTGGGACAGGGGGTTGGTGGCTACACCTTC.

The genes are TRBV5-6 and TRBJ2-7, with D perhaps being TRBD1 or TRBD2 (5 bases each). V lost 0 bases and J lost 0, with 7 bases in between. Germline CDR1 reads SGHDT; CDR2 reads YYEEEE. This CDR3 has 14 amino acids. The CDR3 reads CASSLGGDSYEQYF. The CDR3 DNA follows: TGTGCCAGCAGCTTGGGAGGGGACTCCTACGAGCAGTACTTC.

The rearrangement links TRBV9 to TRBJ2-5; D unresolved. The better agreement between TRBJ2-7 and the DNA end casts doubt on the J call. This CDR3 is built from 12 residues. Germline values: CDR1 SGDLS, CDR2 YYNGEE. DNA of the CDR3: TGTGCCAGCAGCGGCCGTGGGTACGAGCAGTACTTC. It yields the protein CASSGRGYEQYF.

V and J are TRBV4-1 and TRBJ2-3, with a tentative D call TRBD1 (5 bases). V was cut by 1 base and J by 0 bases, with 14 bases left in between. Germline V CDR1 and CDR2: MGHRA, YSYEKL. The CDR3 runs to 17 residues. Here the CDR3 reads CASSQGAGRQSTDTQYF. The CDR3 DNA is TGCGCCAGCAGCCAAGGGGCAGGGCGACAGAGCACAGATACGCAGTATTTT.